This TCR beta chain was captured by sequencing in a study of T cell responses to AZD1222 COVID-19 vaccine. About the study: Second-dose schedules of about 4 or about 12 weeks were combined.

Overall study results and limits: When two AZD1222 doses had been given, Spike-specific TCR breadth and depth rose. At study baseline, merely six AZD1222 recipients were seropositive. White British ancestry dominated among donors, who included more females, and clonal diversity was possibly underestimated.

CDR1 and CDR2 from the germline V gene are SNHLY and FYNNEI. CDR3 length: 15 residues. V lost 4 bases and J lost 7; bases outside the gene matches: 6. Sequencing used immunoSEQ multiplex PCR; TCRdb keeps in-frame clones, though not all of them. The sample holds approximately 70,000 clones, about 83% seen once. In this sample, this clone turned up a few times. Its antigen is not known. This TCR was recovered from an adult in good health. The sequenced sample was peripheral blood, obtained on day 0 of AZD1222 vaccination. V gene TRBV2 combines with J gene TRBJ1-6, with 8 bases lining up with TRBD1. The CDR3 loop is CASSGTGLENSPLHF. The CDR3 nucleotides are TGTGCCAGCAGTGGGACAGGGCTGGAAAATTCACCCCTCCACTTT.